Listed below are T cell receptor beta chains from one sample, sequenced in a study of vaccination and CD4 T cells after COVID-19. TCRdb processed the PCR reads anew with MiXCR; each CDR3 protein has one entry. The sample has about 11,000 distinct CDR3 sequences, about 26% seen once. Their antigens are not known. This specimen consisted of CD4+ T cells from blood, cultured in vitro, obtained after SARS-CoV-2 vaccination. These receptors were collected from a human donor who had recovered from COVID-19. Each CDR3 is given with its conserved first and last residue. Each record gives: D gene, clone size, V gene, J gene, CDR3 DNA, CDR3 protein. A D gene is named only where the DNA matches it firmly. Some rows mark clone size as missing; the rest say once, few, many or name a class of expanded clone.

NA	NA	TRBV20-1	TRBJ2-1	TGCAGTGCTAGTTTTAGTATCAATGAGCAGTTCTTC	CSASFSINEQFF
NA	few	TRBV4-3	TRBJ2-7	TGCGCCAGCAGCCGGGACCGGACTTCCTACGAGCAGTACTTC	CASSRDRTSYEQYF
TRBD1	NA	TRBV6-5	TRBJ1-5	TGTGCCAGCAGTTATAGATGGGGACAGGTGAGCAATCAGCCCCAGCATTTT	CASSYRWGQVSNQPQHF
TRBD2	few	TRBV20-1	TRBJ2-1	TGCAGTGCTAGTTCCTCCACTAGAGTCCCCGGGAGGGAGCAGTTCTTC	CSASSSTRVPGREQFF
NA	NA	TRBV7-9	TRBJ2-7	TGTGCCAGCAGCTTAGAGGGGGGTGCATCCTACGAGCAGTACTTC	CASSLEGGASYEQYF
NA	medium-sized	TRBV20-1	TRBJ1-5	TGCAGTGCCAGGACGGGGCCTTATAGCAATCAGCCCCAGCATTTT	CSARTGPYSNQPQHF
TRBD2	NA	TRBV20-1	TRBJ2-3	TGCAGTGCCGAACGGGGGGGGGGCACAGATACGCAGTATTTT	CSAERGGGTDTQYF
NA	few	TRBV27	TRBJ1-5	TGTGCCGGGTGTGGGTACAATCAGCCCCAGCATTTT	CAGCGYNQPQHF
NA	few	TRBV19	TRBJ1-5	TGTGCCACCCGAGGACCGTCCTCTCAGCCCCAGCATTTT	CATRGPSSQPQHF
NA	NA	TRBV20-1	TRBJ1-3	TGCAGTGCTAAGTCTGGAAACACCATATATTTT	CSAKSGNTIYF
NA	NA	TRBV7-9	TRBJ2-3	TGTGCCAGCAGCTTTAATCCTAACACAGATACGCAGTATTTT	CASSFNPNTDTQYF
TRBD2	NA	TRBV20-1	TRBJ2-3	TGCAGTGCTAGGCCTCGGACTAGCTTCCCCACAGATACGCAGTATTTT	CSARPRTSFPTDTQYF
TRBD1	NA	TRBV5-1	TRBJ2-7	TGCGCCAGCAGCTTGAGGCAGGGGGCGGCCTACGAGCAGTACTTC	CASSLRQGAAYEQYF
NA	few	TRBV27	TRBJ2-3	TGTGCCAGCAGTAAAACTTTATATACGCAGTATTTT	CASSKTLYTQYF
TRBD1	few	TRBV6-1	TRBJ1-5	TGTGCCAGCAGTGAGTACAGGGGGCTGTACAATCAGCCCCAGCATTTT	CASSEYRGLYNQPQHF
TRBD1	NA	TRBV10-1	TRBJ2-5	TGCGCCAGCAGTGAGTCGACCGGACAGGGGGCCGAGACCCAGTACTTC	CASSESTGQGAETQYF
NA	NA	TRBV28	TRBJ1-2	TGTGCCAGCAGAATGGGACGGAACTATGGCTACACCTTC	CASRMGRNYGYTF
TRBD2	NA	TRBV5-4	TRBJ2-7	TGTGCCAGCAGCGGACAAGCGGGGGGGGGGCTCTACGAGCAGTACTTC	CASSGQAGGGLYEQYF
NA	medium-sized	TRBV7-9	TRBJ2-5	TGTGCCAGCAGCTTCTTCCCGGGGCCAGAGACCCAGTACTTC	CASSFFPGPETQYF
TRBD2	few	TRBV20-1	TRBJ2-7	TGCAGTGCTAGAGCTTTAGCGGGAGATTACGAGCAGTACTTC	CSARALAGDYEQYF